This T cell receptor beta chain was captured in a study of technical replicates of blood from a handful of donors. CDR3 length equals 18 residues. Trimming cost V 3 bases and J 1 base, with 20 bases left between them. Per germline, CDR1 SEHNR and CDR2 FQNEAQ (reference sequence). Clones were read by immunoSEQ multiplex PCR, and TCRdb kept only the in-frame ones, dropping some. The table lists fewer than 70,000 clones, 70% to 90% of them singletons. This chain links TRBV7-9 with TRBJ2-3; D remains ambiguous. The specimen sequenced was PBMCs. This TCR was recovered from a human donor in good health. Some clones in this sample may be carry-over from other donors' samples. The CDR3 loop reads CASSFPVAVHPRTDTQYF. CDR3 nucleotides: TGTGCCAGCAGCTTTCCCGTCGCGGTCCACCCACGCACAGATACGCAGTATTTT.